The 3 T cell receptor beta chains listed next were all sequenced from one sample in a study of cytomegalovirus exposure and HLA in healthy donors. PCR used 60 Vbeta primers and 13 Jbeta primers. Sequencing used immunoSEQ multiplex PCR; TCRdb keeps in-frame clones, though not all of them. The table has around 150,000 clones, around 79% seen once. The specimen was PBMCs. These receptors were taken from a woman aged 40 to 55 in good health and CMV-seropositive.

This clone was detected only once. The chain links TRBV30 to TRBJ2-2; the match to TRBD2 covers 11 bases. This CDR3 comprises 14 residues. Germline assignment: CDR1 GTSNPN and CDR2 SVGIG (reference sequence). With 6 bases clipped from V and 1 base from J, the junction kept 1 base outside the gene matches. The CDR3 DNA follows: TGTGCCTGCGGGACTAGCGGGAACACCGGGGAGCTGTTTTTT. This encodes CACGTSGNTGELFF. Complete variable domain (other parts from reference TRBV30 and TRBJ2-2): SQTIHQWPATLVQPVGSPLSLECTVEGTSNPNLYWYRQAAGRGLQLLFYSVGIGQISSEVPQNLSASRPQDRQFILSSKKLLLSDSGFYLCACGTSGNTGELFFGEGSRLTVL.

V usage is TRBV4-3 and J usage is TRBJ2-1; 8 nucleotides match TRBD2. The V and J ends lost 0 bases and 13 bases, in that order; junction bases with no gene match: 8. Germline assignment: CDR1 LGHNA and CDR2 YSLEER. This CDR3 contains 14 residues. The CDR3: CASSQEFSGGQQFF. The CDR3 DNA is TGCGCCAGCAGCCAAGAATTCTCGGGAGGGCAACAGTTCTTC.

This sequence joins TRBV7-2 and TRBJ2-1, with 13 bases matching TRBD2. V lost 7 bases, J lost 8 bases, and 5 bases stayed unmatched. Per the germline V gene, CDR1 is SGHTA and CDR2 is FQGNSA. CDR3 length equals 14 residues. The CDR3 is CASTLTSGGDEQFF. The DNA of the CDR3 is TGTGCCAGCACCCTCACTAGCGGGGGGGATGAGCAGTTCTTC.